This T cell receptor beta chain was recorded in a study of blood T cells in healthy people across ages. Overall study results and limits: The CMV status of each donor remained undetermined, and this could have confounded shifts in expanded clonotypes. Long-lived donors exceeded aged donors in naive CD4+ cells and diversity.

Staff drew around 10 milliliters of peripheral blood from each donor. There were at least 5.5 micrograms of total RNA extracted from every sample. With a J-beta primer mix and a sample-barcoded 5' primer, a second PCR ran roughly 6 to 12 cycles. TCRdb re-derived calls from the 5' RACE reads in MiXCR, one entry per CDR3 protein. This sample has hundreds of thousands of distinct CDR3 sequences, with roughly 64% found just once. A note on this clonotype: Its antigen remains unknown.

The CDR3 spans 14 residues. Germline CDR1 KGHDR, CDR2 SFDVKD. V lost 3 bases to trimming and J lost 8 bases; unmatched junction nucleotides: 4. Material for sequencing was blood. The V and J genes are TRBV24-1 and TRBJ2-1, with 9 bases lining up with TRBD2. The sequence derives from a man under 40 in good health. This CDR3 reads CATSDSGGWDEQFF. The CDR3 DNA follows: TGTGCCACCAGTGATAGCGGGGGGTGGGATGAGCAGTTCTTC.